The present TCR beta chain was sequenced within a study of regulatory T cells in long-lasting Graves disease. The sample holds many counts of this clonotype. Trimming at V came to 1 base and at J to 4 bases, leaving 4 bases not matched to a gene. From germline, CDR1 is MGHRA and CDR2 YSYEKL. This CDR3 spans 16 amino acids. Indicated time point: newly diagnosed GD, antithyroid drugs for less than 3 months. There was RNA extracted from PBMCs, and the TCR library was made from it. Investigators prepared the TCR beta libraries by applying iRepertoire HTBI primers and Arm-PCR of CDR3 regions. TCRdb re-called the multiplex PCR reads through MiXCR, storing one row per CDR3 protein. The sample gives about 530,000 distinct CDR3 sequences, around 16% of which show up once; roughly 25% is in the top ten. These records were also assigned to another study, of T cells in Graves' hyperthyroidism and ophthalmopathy. That investigation notes: Patients were excluded for uncontrolled infection, other autoimmune disease, pregnancy or lactation.

The rearrangement links TRBV4-1 to TRBJ2-1; 10 positions match TRBD1. This specimen consisted of peripheral blood mononuclear cells (PBMCs), obtained at new diagnosis, from a patient treated with antithyroid drugs. The sequence was obtained from a woman aged 40 to 65 with Graves disease. The CDR3 DNA follows: TGCGCCAGCAGCCAAGGGATGGGACAGGGGTACAATGAGCAGTTCTTC. This translates into CASSQGMGQGYNEQFF.